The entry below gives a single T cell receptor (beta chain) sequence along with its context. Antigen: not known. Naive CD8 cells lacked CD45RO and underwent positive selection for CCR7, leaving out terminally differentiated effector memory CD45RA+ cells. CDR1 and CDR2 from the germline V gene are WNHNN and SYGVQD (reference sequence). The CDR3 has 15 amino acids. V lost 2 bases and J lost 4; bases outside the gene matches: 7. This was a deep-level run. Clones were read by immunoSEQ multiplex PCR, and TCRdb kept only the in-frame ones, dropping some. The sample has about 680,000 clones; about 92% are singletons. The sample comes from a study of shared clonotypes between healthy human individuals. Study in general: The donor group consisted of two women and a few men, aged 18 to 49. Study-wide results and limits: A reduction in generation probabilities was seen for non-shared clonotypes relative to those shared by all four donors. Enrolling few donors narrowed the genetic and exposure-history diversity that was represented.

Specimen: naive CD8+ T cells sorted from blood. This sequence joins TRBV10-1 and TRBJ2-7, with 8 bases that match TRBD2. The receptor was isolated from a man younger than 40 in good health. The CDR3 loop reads CASSEHSGTLYEQYF. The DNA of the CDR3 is TGCGCCAGCAGTGAGCATAGCGGGACGTTGTACGAGCAGTACTTC.